One sample yielded the 11 T cell receptor beta chains listed below, sequenced in a study of T-cell memory formation after mild COVID-19. MiXCR was run by TCRdb on the 5' RACE reads, yielding one entry per CDR3 protein. The sample carries a few hundred thousand distinct CDR3 sequences, 20% to 25% recorded once. The sample comprised PBMCs or a T cell subset sorted from them (not recorded which). These receptors came from an adult woman who had mild COVID-19 (a few samples of this study predate the infection). Cell type and time point are not known.

This clonotype was found a few times. CDR3 in amino acids: CASITGLAGSSYNEQFF. DNA of the CDR3: TGTGCCAGCATCACGGGACTAGCGGGAAGCTCCTACAATGAGCAGTTCTTC. The chain couples TRBV7-9 to TRBJ2-1; TRBD2 agrees at 13 bases. V lost 7 bases, J lost 0 bases, and 6 bases stayed unmatched. Per the germline V gene, CDR1 is SEHNR and CDR2 is FQNEAQ (reference sequence). CDR3 length: 17 residues.

The chain's CDR3 is CASSQAGEVAEQYF. CDR3 DNA: TGTGCCAGCAGCCAAGCGGGAGAGGTAGCCGAGCAGTACTTC. The rearrangement uses TRBV4-2 and TRBJ2-7, with D maybe TRBD2 (6 bases). The CDR3 extends over 14 amino acids. CDR1 is LGHNA and CDR2 is YNFKEQ in the germline V gene. Trimming cost V 1 base and J 6 bases, with 13 bases left between them.

This clonotype occurred a few times. The chain has TRBV11-3 and TRBJ2-4; tentative D call: TRBD2 (6 bases). Germline CDR1 SGHNT, CDR2 YENEEA. V was shortened by 5 bases and J by 6 bases, with 14 bases between the two germline ends. CDR3 length: 14 amino acids. The CDR3: CASSRLAEINIQYF. In nucleotides, the CDR3 is TGTGCCAGCAGCAGATTAGCGGAGATAAACATTCAGTACTTC.

This clonotype was seen at least ten times. The chain carries TRBV20-1 and TRBJ2-1, with 7 bases fitting TRBD2. The CDR3 has 14 residues. J gave up 7 bases and V 4 bases, and 10 bases lay outside the gene matches. Germline values: CDR1 DFQATT, CDR2 SNEGSKA (reference sequence). In DNA form, the CDR3 reads TGCAGTGCTATGTCTTCGGCGGGGGAAAATGAGCAGTTCTTC. Its protein product is CSAMSSAGENEQFF.

This clonotype was seen more than once but under ten times. The genes are TRBV7-9 and TRBJ2-5, with D possibly being TRBD1 (6 bases). Trimming removed 5 bases at V and 5 bases at J, with 18 bases between. CDR3 length equals 15 residues. The V gene's germline CDR1 is SEHNR and CDR2 FQNEAQ (reference sequence). The CDR3 coding sequence is TGTGCCAGCAGCCCCCCCGCAGGACAGAGGGAGACCCAGTACTTC. Its translation is CASSPPAGQRETQYF.

CDR3 nucleotides: TGTGCCAGCAGCCAGGGACAGCTTAATGAAAAACTGTTTTTT. Translating it yields CASSQGQLNEKLFF. The chain combines TRBV7-9 with TRBJ1-4; TRBD1 matches at 7 bases. V gave up 5 bases and J gave up 4 bases; unmatched junction bases: 4. This CDR3 region has 14 residues. The V gene's germline CDR1 is SEHNR and CDR2 FQNEAQ (reference sequence).

J is TRBJ2-3 and V is TRBV19; D gene unclear. V lost 0 bases, J lost 1 base, and 2 bases lay in between. Germline CDR1 and CDR2: LNHDA and SQIVND (reference sequence). The CDR3 consists of 13 residues. The CDR3 here is CASSIDRTDTQYF. CDR3 bases: TGTGCCAGTAGTATAGATCGCACAGATACGCAGTATTTT.

This chain connects TRBV12-3 or TRBV12-4 to TRBJ2-7; D assignment may be TRBD1 or TRBD2 (7 bases each). V dropped 8 bases and J dropped 2 bases, with 25 bases sitting between them. This CDR3 has 17 amino acids. The CDR3 loop is CASSQGGLRGATYEQYF. The CDR3 DNA reads as TGTGCCAGCTCTCAGGGGGGCCTTCGGGGGGCGACCTACGAGCAGTACTTC.

The rearrangement links TRBV20-1 to TRBJ2-3, with 7 nucleotides matching TRBD2. Germline V gives CDR1 DFQATT, CDR2 SNEGSKA (reference sequence). V was pared by 3 bases and J by 0 bases, with 6 bases of the junction left unmatched. This CDR3 contains 15 residues. The CDR3, as DNA: TGCAGTGCTAGGCGGGAGAGACCTAGCACAGATACGCAGTATTTT. As protein: CSARRERPSTDTQYF.

This CDR3 reads CSGGQGNTDTQYF. CDR3 DNA sequence: TGCAGCGGAGGACAGGGAAACACAGATACGCAGTATTTT. This chain connects TRBV29-1 to TRBJ2-3; 8 bases are shared with TRBD1. Looked up from germline, CDR1 is SQVTM and CDR2 is ANQGSEA. The CDR3 totals 13 residues. Trimming took 7 bases from V and 2 from J; bases not matched to a gene: 5.

The sample holds a few counts of this clonotype. The V call is TRBV12-3 or TRBV12-4, the J call TRBJ2-7; TRBD1 agrees at 7 bases. The CDR3 has 14 residues. V lost 8 bases to trimming and J lost 1 base; unmatched junction nucleotides: 8. Here the CDR3 DNA reads TGTGCCAGCGGAATACAGGGGATGTCCTACGAGCAGTACTTC. It encodes CASGIQGMSYEQYF.